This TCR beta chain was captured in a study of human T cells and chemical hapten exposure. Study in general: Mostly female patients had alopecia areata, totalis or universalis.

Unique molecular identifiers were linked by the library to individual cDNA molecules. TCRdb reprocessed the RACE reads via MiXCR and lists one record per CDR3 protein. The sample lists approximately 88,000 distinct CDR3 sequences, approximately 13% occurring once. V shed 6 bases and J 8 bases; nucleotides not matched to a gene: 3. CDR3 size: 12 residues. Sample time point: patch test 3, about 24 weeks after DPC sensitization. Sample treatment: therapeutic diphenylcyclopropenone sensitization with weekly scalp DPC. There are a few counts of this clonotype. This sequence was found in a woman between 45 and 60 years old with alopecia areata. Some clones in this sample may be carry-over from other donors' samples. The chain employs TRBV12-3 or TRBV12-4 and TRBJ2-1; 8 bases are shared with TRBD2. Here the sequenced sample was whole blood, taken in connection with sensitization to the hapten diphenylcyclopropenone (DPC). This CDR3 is CASRAGVYEQFF. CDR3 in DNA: TGTGCCAGCAGAGCGGGAGTCTATGAGCAGTTCTTC.